This TCR beta chain was captured in a study of blood T cells in healthy people across ages. Germline CDR1 is SGHTA and CDR2 is FQGNSA. The V end was cut by 8 bases, the J end by 1 base, with 17 bases between. This CDR3 contains 15 residues. PCR was performed a second time for roughly 6 to 12 cycles using a sample-barcoded 5' primer and a J-beta primer mix. TCRdb re-derived calls from the 5' RACE reads in MiXCR, one entry per CDR3 protein. The table includes hundreds of thousands of distinct CDR3 sequences, 40% to 50% detected once. Notes on the study in general: The CMV status of each donor remained undetermined, and this could have confounded shifts in expanded clonotypes. Diversity figures derived from one million T cells were judged to underestimate the true value. As age increased, TCR beta diversity per million T cells fell in a roughly linear fashion.

A remark on this clonotype: Antigen unknown.

The TCR sequence derives from a man aged 60 to 75 in good health. The sequencing input was blood. The chain is built from TRBV7-2 and TRBJ2-5; D might be TRBD1 or TRBD2, each matching 5 bases. The CDR3 DNA follows: TGTGCCAGCGGTTACCGGGACGGCGGCCAAGAGACCCAGTACTTC. It is translated as CASGYRDGGQETQYF.